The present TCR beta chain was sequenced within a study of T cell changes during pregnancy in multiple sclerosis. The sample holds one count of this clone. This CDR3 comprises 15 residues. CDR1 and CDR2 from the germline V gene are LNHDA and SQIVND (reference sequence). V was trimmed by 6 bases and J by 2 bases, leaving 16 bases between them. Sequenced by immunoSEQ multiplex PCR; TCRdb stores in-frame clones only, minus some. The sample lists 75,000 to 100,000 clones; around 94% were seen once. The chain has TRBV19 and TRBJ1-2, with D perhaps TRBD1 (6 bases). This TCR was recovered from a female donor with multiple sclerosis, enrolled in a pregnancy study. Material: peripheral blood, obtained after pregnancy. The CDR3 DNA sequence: TGTGCCAGTAGAGATCCCGGACAGAACAACTATGGCTACACCTTC. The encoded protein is CASRDPGQNNYGYTF.